The TCR beta chain described here comes from a study of regulatory T cells in long-lasting Graves disease. General study findings and limits: Persistent Graves' patients showed reduced TCR diversity versus newly diagnosed patients. Newly diagnosed disease favored TRBV20-1 and TRBJ2-1 over persistent disease.

This clonotype was seen at least ten times. The antigen remains unidentified. The time point here: newly diagnosed GD, antithyroid drugs for less than 3 months. Researchers made the TCR library from RNA that was extracted from PBMCs. Per American Thyroid Association guidelines, Graves' disease was diagnosed. Library construction for TCR beta used iRepertoire HTBI primers and Arm-PCR of CDR3 regions. TCRdb processed the multiplex PCR reads anew with MiXCR; each CDR3 protein has one entry. Of some 600,000 distinct CDR3 sequences listed, about 16% are singletons. This CDR3 is built from 14 residues. In germline, CDR1 is DFQATT, CDR2 SNEGSKA (reference sequence). Unmatched junction bases numbered 5, after V lost 4 bases and J lost 5 bases. These same data were also listed under a study on T cells in Graves' hyperthyroidism and ophthalmopathy. That report notes: A first-round RT-PCR of the TCR CDR3 used the HTBI primer set.

The receptor comes from a man between 18 and 35 years old with Graves disease. The rearrangement uses TRBV20-1 and TRBJ1-6, with 7 bases matching TRBD1. The starting material was peripheral blood mononuclear cells (PBMCs), obtained at new diagnosis, from a patient treated with antithyroid drugs. CDR3 region: CSAMSGTDNSPLHF. Here the CDR3 DNA reads TGCAGTGCTATGTCCGGGACAGATAATTCACCCCTCCACTTT.